This T cell receptor (beta chain) is drawn from a study of cytomegalovirus exposure and HLA in healthy donors. About the research overall: A previous analysis identified approximately 110 million unique TCR beta sequences derived from around 180 million T cells. General study findings and limits: A later analysis reportedly found fewer N-insertions in an Asian-associated ancestry cluster than the roughly 670-donor mean.

Comments on this clone: Its target is unknown.

Donors likely had unrecorded immune exposures despite being nominally healthy when sampled. The PCR was carried out with 60 Vbeta primers and 13 Jbeta primers. Repertoires were generated with immunoSEQ multiplex PCR, while TCRdb's copy carries only in-frame clones and drops some. The sample gives 200,000 to 250,000 clones, around 80% of which show up once; 3.8% is in the top ten. V shed 5 bases, J shed 4 bases, and the junction held 9 bases outside the gene matches. The CDR3 consists of 17 residues. Germline V gene data show CDR1 as LNHDA and CDR2 as SQIVND (reference sequence). The source of this sequence is a male donor in good health and CMV-seronegative. The specimen sequenced was PBMCs. This chain joins TRBV19 and TRBJ2-1; 12 bases agree with TRBD2. The CDR3 region is CASSPPSGRAGYNEQFF. For the CDR3, the DNA is TGTGCCAGTAGTCCCCCTAGCGGGAGGGCCGGGTACAATGAGCAGTTCTTC. Full variable domain (outside the CDR3, taken from reference TRBV19 and TRBJ2-1): DGGITQSPKYLFRKEGQNVTLSCEQNLNHDAMYWYRQDPGQGLRLIYYSQIVNDFQKGDIAEGYSVSREKKESFPLTVTSAQKNPTAFYLCASSPPSGRAGYNEQFFGPGTRLTVL.